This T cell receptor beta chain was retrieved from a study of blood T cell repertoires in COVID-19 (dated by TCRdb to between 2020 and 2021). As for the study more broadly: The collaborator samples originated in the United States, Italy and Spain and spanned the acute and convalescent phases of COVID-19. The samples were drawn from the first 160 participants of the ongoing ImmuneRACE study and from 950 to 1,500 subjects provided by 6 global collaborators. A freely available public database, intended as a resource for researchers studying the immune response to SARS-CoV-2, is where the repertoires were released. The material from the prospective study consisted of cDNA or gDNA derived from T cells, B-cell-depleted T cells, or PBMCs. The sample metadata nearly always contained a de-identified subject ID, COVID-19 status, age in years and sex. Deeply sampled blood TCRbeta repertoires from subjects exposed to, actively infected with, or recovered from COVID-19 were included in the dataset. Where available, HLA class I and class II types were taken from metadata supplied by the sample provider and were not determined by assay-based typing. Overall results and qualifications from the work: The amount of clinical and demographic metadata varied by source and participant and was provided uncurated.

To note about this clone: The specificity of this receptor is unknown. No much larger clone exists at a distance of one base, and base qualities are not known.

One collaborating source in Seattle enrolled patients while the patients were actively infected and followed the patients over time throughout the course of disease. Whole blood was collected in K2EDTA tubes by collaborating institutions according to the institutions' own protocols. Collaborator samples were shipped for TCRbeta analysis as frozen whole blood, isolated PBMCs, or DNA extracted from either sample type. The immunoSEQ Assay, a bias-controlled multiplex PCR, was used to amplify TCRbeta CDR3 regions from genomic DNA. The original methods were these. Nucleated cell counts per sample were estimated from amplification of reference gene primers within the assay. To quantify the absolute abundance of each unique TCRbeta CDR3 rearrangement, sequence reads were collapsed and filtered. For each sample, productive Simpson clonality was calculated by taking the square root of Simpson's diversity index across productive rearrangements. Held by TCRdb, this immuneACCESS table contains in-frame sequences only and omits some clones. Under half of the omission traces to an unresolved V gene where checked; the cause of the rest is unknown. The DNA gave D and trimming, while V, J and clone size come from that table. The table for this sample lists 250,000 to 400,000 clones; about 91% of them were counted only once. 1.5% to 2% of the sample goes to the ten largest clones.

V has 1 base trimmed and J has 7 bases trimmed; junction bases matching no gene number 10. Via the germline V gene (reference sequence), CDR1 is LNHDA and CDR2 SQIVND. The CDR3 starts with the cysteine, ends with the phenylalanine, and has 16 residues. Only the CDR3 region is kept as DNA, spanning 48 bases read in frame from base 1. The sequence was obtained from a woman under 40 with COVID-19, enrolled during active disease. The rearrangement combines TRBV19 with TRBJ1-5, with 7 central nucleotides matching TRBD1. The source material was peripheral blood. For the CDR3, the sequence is CASSIGPTGTWQPQHF. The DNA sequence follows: TGTGCCAGTAGTATAGGGCCGACAGGGACGTGGCAGCCCCAGCATTTT.